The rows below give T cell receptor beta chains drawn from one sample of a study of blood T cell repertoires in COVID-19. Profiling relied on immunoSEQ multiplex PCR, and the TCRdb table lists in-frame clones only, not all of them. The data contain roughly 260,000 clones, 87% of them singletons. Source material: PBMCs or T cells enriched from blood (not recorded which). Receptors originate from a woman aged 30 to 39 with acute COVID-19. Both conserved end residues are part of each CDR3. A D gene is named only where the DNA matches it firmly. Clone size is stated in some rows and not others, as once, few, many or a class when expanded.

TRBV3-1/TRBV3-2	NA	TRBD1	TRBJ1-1	CASSQDRRGQRNTEAFF	TGTGCCAGCAGCCAAGATCGCCGGGGACAGCGGAACACTGAAGCTTTCTTT
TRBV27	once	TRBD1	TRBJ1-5	CAGSDRAQPQHF	TGTGCCGGCTCCGACAGGGCCCAGCCCCAGCATTTT
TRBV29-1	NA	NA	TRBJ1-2	CSVVDQGDGYTF	TGCAGCGTTGTGGACCAGGGTGACGGCTACACCTTC
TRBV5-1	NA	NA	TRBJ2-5	CASSLGDTRGETQYF	TGCGCCAGCAGCTTGGGGGACACCAGGGGCGAGACCCAGTACTTC
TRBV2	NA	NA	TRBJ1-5	CASRASGSQPQHF	TGTGCCAGCAGGGCCTCAGGTTCCCAGCCCCAGCATTTT
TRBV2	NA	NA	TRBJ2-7	CASSLRTGFDEQYF	TGTGCCAGCAGTTTGCGAACCGGTTTTGACGAGCAGTACTTC
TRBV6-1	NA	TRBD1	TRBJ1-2	CASSEPQGAFGYTF	TGTGCCAGCAGTGAACCACAGGGGGCATTCGGCTACACCTTC
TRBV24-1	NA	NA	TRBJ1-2	CATSGPGVNYGYTF	TGTGCCACCAGTGGTCCCGGGGTTAACTATGGCTACACCTTC
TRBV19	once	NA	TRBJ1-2	CASSISVYGYTF	TGTGCCAGTAGTATTTCAGTCTATGGCTACACCTTC
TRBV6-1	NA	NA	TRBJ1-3	CASSEVRGNTIYF	TGTGCCAGCAGTGAAGTCAGAGGCAACACCATATATTTT
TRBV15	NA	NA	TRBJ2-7	CATSRDRGRSAYEQYF	TGTGCCACCAGCAGAGATCGGGGGAGATCGGCGTACGAGCAGTACTTC
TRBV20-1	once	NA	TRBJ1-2	CSASTREGRYGYTF	TGCAGTGCTAGTACGAGGGAGGGGCGCTATGGCTACACCTTC
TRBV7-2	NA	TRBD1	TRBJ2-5	CASSYTGTGALETQYF	TGTGCCAGCAGCTATACCGGGACAGGGGCTTTGGAGACCCAGTACTTC
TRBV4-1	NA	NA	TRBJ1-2	CASSQARQETPGGYTF	TGCGCCAGCAGCCAAGCCCGACAGGAAACCCCGGGGGGCTACACCTTC
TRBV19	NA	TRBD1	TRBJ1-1	CASRPDRGGLEAFF	TGTGCCAGTAGGCCGGACAGGGGTGGTTTAGAAGCTTTCTTT
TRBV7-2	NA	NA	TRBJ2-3	CASTRGLGTDTQYF	TGTGCCAGTACCCGGGGATTGGGCACAGATACGCAGTATTTT
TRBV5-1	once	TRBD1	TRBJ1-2	CASSPTGAVPIF	TGCGCCAGCAGCCCGACAGGGGCCGTCCCTATATTC
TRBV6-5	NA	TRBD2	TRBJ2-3	CASRGLAVTDTQYF	TGTGCCAGTAGGGGACTAGCGGTCACAGATACGCAGTATTTT
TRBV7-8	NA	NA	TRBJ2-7	CASSYPGSRYEQYF	TGTGCCAGCAGTTATCCAGGTAGTCGGTACGAGCAGTACTTC
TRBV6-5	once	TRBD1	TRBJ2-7	CASSYSRDSFHEQYF	TGTGCCAGCAGTTATTCGAGGGACAGCTTCCACGAGCAGTACTTC
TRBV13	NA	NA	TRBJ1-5	CASTLWGEYQPQHF	TGTGCCAGCACTCTCTGGGGGGAATATCAGCCCCAGCATTTT
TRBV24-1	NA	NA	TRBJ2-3	CATRGGSTDTQYF	TGTGCCACCAGGGGCGGGAGCACAGATACGCAGTATTTT
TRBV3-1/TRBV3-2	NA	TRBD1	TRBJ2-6	CASSHNRDSSLGANVLTF	TGTGCCAGCAGCCACAACAGGGACAGTTCGTTAGGGGCCAACGTCCTGACTTTC
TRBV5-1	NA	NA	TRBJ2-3	CASKPTGESTDTQYF	TGCGCCAGCAAACCGACGGGTGAGTCCACAGATACGCAGTATTTT
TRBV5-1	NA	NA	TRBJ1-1	CASSLMEGNTEAFF	TGCGCCAGCAGCTTGATGGAGGGTAACACTGAAGCTTTCTTT
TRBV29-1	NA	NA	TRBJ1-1	CSVGQGIEAFF	TGCAGCGTTGGGCAGGGTATTGAAGCTTTCTTT
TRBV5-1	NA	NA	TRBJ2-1	CASQGNEQFF	TGCGCCAGCCAGGGAAATGAGCAGTTCTTC
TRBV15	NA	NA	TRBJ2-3	CATSINAGRNTDTQYF	TGTGCCACCAGCATCAACGCGGGGCGGAACACAGATACGCAGTATTTT
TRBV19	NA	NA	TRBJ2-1	CASTAGYNEQFF	TGTGCCAGTACGGCAGGCTACAATGAGCAGTTCTTC
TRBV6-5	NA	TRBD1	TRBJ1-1	CASSYFGQGAWEAFF	TGTGCCAGCAGTTACTTTGGGCAGGGGGCTTGGGAAGCTTTCTTT
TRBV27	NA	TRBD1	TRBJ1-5	CASSTGGTHSNQPQHF	TGTGCCAGCAGCACAGGGGGAACACATAGCAATCAGCCCCAGCATTTT
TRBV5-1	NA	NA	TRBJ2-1	CASSGRGSYNEQFF	TGCGCCAGCAGTGGGCGGGGATCCTACAATGAGCAGTTCTTC
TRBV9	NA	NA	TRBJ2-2	CASSAQNTGELFF	TGTGCCAGCAGCGCACAGAACACCGGGGAGCTGTTTTTT
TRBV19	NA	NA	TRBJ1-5	CASCTGRVQPQHF	TGTGCCAGTTGTACAGGGAGGGTTCAGCCCCAGCATTTT
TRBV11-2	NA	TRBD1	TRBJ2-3	CASSSSDRGSTDTQYF	TGTGCCAGCAGCTCCTCAGACAGGGGGTCAACAGATACGCAGTATTTT
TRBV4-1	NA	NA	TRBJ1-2	CARSRQVSVRDGYTF	TGCGCCCGCAGCCGACAGGTTTCCGTTCGAGATGGCTACACCTTC
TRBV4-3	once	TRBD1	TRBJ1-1	CASSQGTATATEAFF	TGCGCCAGCAGCCAGGGGACAGCCACAGCCACTGAAGCTTTCTTT
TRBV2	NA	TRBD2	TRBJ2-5	CASSDGTSGGRGTQYF	TGTGCCAGCAGTGACGGAACTAGCGGGGGCCGGGGGACCCAGTACTTC